Below, one TCR beta chain is given with its context. This sample is drawn from a study of siplizumab effects on memory and regulatory T cells. The CDR3 contains 14 residues. The V gene lost 0 bases and the J gene lost 7 bases, with 15 bases spanning the gap. CDR1 is GTSNPN and CDR2 is SVGIG in the germline V gene (reference sequence). The data were produced by immunoSEQ multiplex PCR, yet TCRdb's version contains in-frame clones alone and is incomplete. The profile covers 60,000 to 70,000 clones, with approximately 88% appearing a single time and more than 1.5% taken by the ten largest. This TCR was sampled from a human donor in good health. The source material was Tregs sorted from blood. The rearrangement links TRBV30 to TRBJ1-2; D is ambiguous. In nucleotides, the CDR3 is TGTGCCTGGAGTGTGCCGGCATGGGTTTCTGGCTACACCTTC. Encoded protein: CAWSVPAWVSGYTF.